This TCR beta chain is drawn from a study of cytomegalovirus exposure and HLA in healthy donors. Study observations and caveats: The analysis excluded some indistinguishable V segments, including TRBV6-2 and TRBV6-3.

Germline V gene sequence: CDR1 SGHVS, CDR2 FNYEAQ. Trimming removed 1 base from V and 5 bases from J; junction bases left unmatched: 1. This CDR3 is 13 amino acids long. With 60 Vbeta and 13 Jbeta primers, the PCR was carried out. Sequenced by immunoSEQ multiplex PCR; TCRdb stores in-frame clones only, minus some. The table lists more than 85,000 clones, 70% to 80% of them singletons. Sampled while nominally healthy, donors likely had unrecorded immune exposures. On this clone: Antigen unknown.

The sequenced material came from PBMCs. The chain employs TRBV7-6 and TRBJ2-5; TRBD2 agrees at 7 bases. This TCR came from a male donor in good health and CMV-seropositive. CDR3 nucleotides: TGTGCCAGCAGCTTAGACGGGAGGGAGACCCAGTACTTC. Amino acids: CASSLDGRETQYF.